The 12 T cell receptor beta chains below come from one sample, sequenced in a study of CD8 T cells in Susac syndrome. An amount of RNA that ranged from 0.5 to 1 ug was reverse transcribed with random hexamers. TCRdb itself ran the immunoSEQ multiplex PCR reads through MiXCR, one entry per CDR3 protein. Among approximately 130,000 distinct CDR3 sequences listed, about 90% were seen once. Source material: CD8+ T cells from PBMCs. The receptors originated from a human donor with multiple sclerosis.

The chain employs TRBV4-3 and TRBJ2-7; D is ambiguous. V was clipped by 0 bases and J by 2 bases, with 17 bases between them. This CDR3 contains 17 residues. CDR1 and CDR2 from the germline V gene are LGHNA and YSLEER. The chain's CDR3 is CASSQEGDTDEPYEQYF. CDR3 coding DNA: TGCGCCAGCAGCCAAGAGGGTGACACCGACGAGCCCTACGAGCAGTACTTC.

This chain connects TRBV30 to TRBJ2-2; the D gene is possibly TRBD1 (5 bases). V dropped 7 bases and J dropped 6 bases, with 18 bases sitting between them. CDR3 length equals 14 residues. Looked up from germline, CDR1 is GTSNPN and CDR2 is SVGIG (reference sequence). In DNA, the CDR3 is TGTGCCTCCTTAACAGGAATTTCCGCCGGGGAGCTGTTTTTT. This encodes CASLTGISAGELFF.

CDR3 nucleotides: TGTGCCAGCAGTTGCCTTGTGTTGAGGGACAGGAGGGACGAGACCCAGTACTTC. This sequence encodes CASSCLVLRDRRDETQYF. This chain links TRBV28 with TRBJ2-5, with 8 bases fitting TRBD1. CDR1 and CDR2 from the germline V gene are MDHEN and SYDVKM. The CDR3 is made up of 18 amino acids. With V trimmed by 4 bases and J by 5 bases, 18 bases remained unmatched.

The V gene is TRBV20-1, the J gene TRBJ2-2; 16 nucleotides agree with TRBD2. The J segment lost 6 bases and the V segment lost 5 bases, leaving 12 bases of the junction unmatched. CDR1 and CDR2 from the germline V gene are DFQATT and SNEGSKA (reference sequence). The CDR3 sequence is 18 residues long. CDR3 sequence (DNA): TGCAGTGCTCTAGACGGACCGGGACTAGCGGGAGGGGCCGGGGAGCTGTTTTTT. Translating gives CSALDGPGLAGGAGELFF.

This sequence joins TRBV29-1 and TRBJ2-7, with 9 bases identical to TRBD1. The germline V gene has CDR1 SQVTM and CDR2 ANQGSEA. The length of the CDR3 is 17 residues. V was pared by 6 bases and J by 0 bases, with 15 bases of the junction left unmatched. The CDR3 DNA sequence: TGCAGCGTCGACACCCGGACAGGGGTTAAAAGCTCCTACGAGCAGTACTTC. It codes for CSVDTRTGVKSSYEQYF.

The rearrangement links TRBV7-6 to TRBJ2-7; a weak D match, TRBD2 (6 bases). This CDR3 is 14 amino acids long. Germline assignment: CDR1 SGHVS and CDR2 FNYEAQ. The V gene lost 1 base and the J gene lost 6 bases, with 13 bases spanning the gap. For the CDR3, the DNA is TGTGCCAGCAGCTTAGGTAGCGCCGGGGGCGAGCAGTACTTC. This codes for CASSLGSAGGEQYF.

As regards this clonotype: The junction shows a germline mismatch at one end, possibly a read error. This sequence joins TRBV5-4 and TRBJ1-1; TRBD1 is a possible D gene (5 bases). From germline, CDR1 is SGHNT and CDR2 YYREEE (reference sequence). The CDR3 has 11 amino acids. The CDR3 here is CSSSDSTEAFF. In DNA form, the CDR3 reads TGCAGCAGCTCTGACAGCACTGAAGCTTTCTTT.

The chain is built from TRBV7-8 and TRBJ2-7; D call uncertain. This CDR3 contains 12 residues. Per the germline V gene, CDR1 is SGHVS and CDR2 is FQNEAQ. V gave up 2 bases and J gave up 3 bases, with 5 bases separating them. This chain's CDR3 is CASSLRIYEQYF. DNA for the CDR3: TGTGCCAGCAGCTTACGGATCTACGAGCAGTACTTC.

This rearrangement joins TRBV20-1 to TRBJ2-7, with 8 bases matching TRBD1. This CDR3 is 14 amino acids long. J lost 4 bases, V lost 6 bases, and 11 bases had no gene match. The germline CDR1 and CDR2 sequences are DFQATT and SNEGSKA (reference sequence). The CDR3 DNA follows: TGCAGTGCCCCTCCGGGACAGGAGGGGTACGAGCAGTACTTC. Protein sequence: CSAPPGQEGYEQYF.

The rearrangement links TRBV12-3 or TRBV12-4 to TRBJ1-1; D not certain. This CDR3 is 13 amino acids long. V was clipped by 4 bases and J by 5 bases, with 11 bases between them. The CDR3 nucleotides are TGTGCCAGCAGTTCCTCCGGGATTACTGAAGCTTTCTTT. As protein: CASSSSGITEAFF.

The rearrangement joins TRBV12-3 or TRBV12-4 to TRBJ1-2; 7 bases fit TRBD1. The CDR3 spans 15 residues. After removal of 6 bases from V and 2 bases from J, the junction contained 9 bases not matched to a gene. The chain's CDR3 is CASSPMTGINYGYTF. The DNA for the CDR3 is TGTGCCAGCAGCCCCATGACAGGGATCAACTATGGCTACACCTTC.

The chain joins TRBV11-2 to TRBJ2-1; possibly TRBD2 for D (5 bases). The V end was cut by 1 base, the J end by 7 bases, with 5 bases between. This CDR3 has 12 amino acids. Germline V gene sequence: CDR1 SGHAT, CDR2 FQNNGV. The CDR3 coding sequence is TGTGCCAGCAGCTTAGGGAGGAATGAGCAGTTCTTC. Protein: CASSLGRNEQFF.